The 27 T cell receptor beta chains presented below share a single source sample, sequenced in a study of response to subunit inactivated influenza vaccine. MiXCR was run by TCRdb on the RT-PCR reads, yielding one entry per CDR3 protein. Of 650,000 to 800,000 distinct CDR3 sequences in the sample, about 14% were seen once. Specimen: PBMCs from blood, collected around two weeks before vaccination. Receptors were obtained from a man aged 45 to 65 who received an inactivated influenza vaccine.

The sample holds a few counts of this clonotype. CDR3 loop: CASSFFQGDGEQYF. The CDR3 DNA reads as TGTGCCAGCAGTTTCTTTCAGGGGGATGGCGAGCAGTACTTC. V and J are TRBV12-3 or TRBV12-4 and TRBJ2-7, with 7 bases matching TRBD1. With 3 bases clipped from V and 6 bases from J, the junction kept 8 bases outside the gene matches. This CDR3 comprises 14 residues.

This clonotype has only a few counts. The rearrangement joins TRBV10-3 to TRBJ2-5; tentative D call: TRBD1 (5 bases). Germline V gene lookup returns CDR1 ENHRY and CDR2 SYGVKD. The CDR3 length is 16 residues. Trimming took 0 bases from V and 7 from J, leaving 18 bases between them. The chain's CDR3 is CAISESSGHGWLTQYF. The CDR3 bases are TGTGCCATCAGTGAGTCGTCTGGACACGGTTGGTTGACCCAGTACTTC.

This clonotype came up many times. At one end, the junction sequence differs from germline, possibly due to a read error. V usage is TRBV5-1 and J usage is TRBJ2-2; D is unresolved. The CDR3 has 14 amino acids. Germline CDR1 reads SGHRS; CDR2 reads YFSETQ. CDR3 residues: CASSLVRDTGELFF. DNA for the CDR3: TGTGCCAGCAGCTTGGTCAGAGACACCGGGGAGCTGTTTTTT. Full variable domain (rest looked up from reference TRBV5-1 and TRBJ2-2): KAGVTQTPRYLIKTRGQQVTLSCSPISGHRSVSWYQQTPGQGLQFLFEYFSETQRNKGNFPGRFSGRQFSNSRSEMNVSTLELGDSALYLCASSLVRDTGELFFGEGSRLTVL.

This chain uses TRBV10-2 with TRBJ2-3; D gene uncertain. Trimming stripped 6 bases from V and 4 bases from J, with 11 bases between. CDR1 and CDR2 (germline): WSHSY, SAAADI. The CDR3 extends over 13 amino acids. CDR3 region: CASRESSPDTQYF. Here the CDR3 DNA reads TGCGCCAGCAGAGAGAGTAGTCCAGATACGCAGTATTTT.

The V gene is TRBV4-3, the J gene TRBJ1-1; 9 bases map to TRBD1. CDR3 length: 16 amino acids. V dropped 0 bases and J dropped 11; count of bases not matched to a gene: 13. Germline CDR1 and CDR2: LGHNA and YSLEER. The DNA of the CDR3 is TGCGCCAGCAGCCAAGATTGGGCGTCCACAGGGGGCGGCGCTTTCTTT. Its protein is CASSQDWASTGGGAFF.

The chain is built from TRBV19 and TRBJ1-1; D gene uncertain. From germline, CDR1 is LNHDA and CDR2 SQIVND (reference sequence). There are 13 residues in the CDR3. Trimming stripped 5 bases from V and 4 bases from J, with 11 bases between. In DNA, the CDR3 is TGTGCCAGTAGTCGAATGGGTATCACTGAAGCTTTCTTT. It is translated as CASSRMGITEAFF. The full variable domain, rest sourced from reference TRBV19 and TRBJ1-1, is DGGITQSPKYLFRKEGQNVTLSCEQNLNHDAMYWYRQDPGQGLRLIYYSQIVNDFQKGDIAEGYSVSREKKESFPLTVTSAQKNPTAFYLCASSRMGITEAFFGQGTRLTVV.

This chain uses TRBV3-1 with TRBJ2-6; the D gene is possibly TRBD1 (5 bases). This CDR3 contains 15 residues. Germline CDR1 and CDR2: LGHDT and YNNKEL (reference sequence). Between the trimmed V and J ends, which lost 0 bases and 8 bases, there was a span of 11 bases. In nucleotides, the CDR3 is TGTGCCAGCAGCCAAGATTGGCAGGGTCCCAACGTCCTGACTTTC. This codes for CASSQDWQGPNVLTF.

The rearrangement links TRBV21-1 to TRBJ1-5; whether TRBD1, the table's D call, matches the DNA was not checked. TRBV21-1 is reported as a pseudogene. The CDR3 consists of 15 residues. CDR3 coding DNA: TGTGCCAGCAGCAAAGTAGCCAAGGGGGATCAGCCCCAGCATTTT. Protein sequence: CASSKVAKGDQPQHF.

In its sample, this clonotype was seen many times. This sequence joins TRBV4-2 and TRBJ2-2; D is possibly TRBD2 (6 bases). Germline lookup yields CDR1 LGHNA and CDR2 YNFKEQ. CDR3 size: 14 residues. V was cut by 1 base and J by 4 bases, with 7 bases left in between. DNA for the CDR3: TGTGCCAGCAGCCAAGGGGGGGTCACCGGGGAGCTGTTTTTT. Its translation is CASSQGGVTGELFF.

The rearrangement uses TRBV7-9 and TRBJ2-3; D remains unclear. The CDR3 runs 12 residues. Trimming took 3 bases from V and 7 from J, leaving 8 bases between them. The germline V gene has CDR1 SEHNR and CDR2 FQNEAQ (reference sequence). The CDR3 DNA reads as TGTGCCAGCAGCTTCCCCTGGAATACGCAGTATTTT. Translating it yields CASSFPWNTQYF.

This clonotype was picked up a small number of times. V is TRBV20-1 and J is TRBJ2-4; unclear D gene. Trimming cost V 5 bases and J 0 bases, with 8 bases left between them. Germline CDR1 and CDR2: DFQATT and SNEGSKA (reference sequence). This CDR3 region has 13 residues. The CDR3 DNA follows: TGCAGTGCTGGGCACGGAGCCAAAAACATTCAGTACTTC. Translated: CSAGHGAKNIQYF.

The CDR3 loop is CASSPETSGVGGELFF. The CDR3 bases are TGCGCCAGCAGCCCGGAGACTAGCGGGGTTGGCGGGGAGCTGTTTTTT. The V and J genes are TRBV5-1 and TRBJ2-2, with 11 nucleotides matching TRBD2. Germline-derived CDR1 and CDR2 are SGHRS and YFSETQ. V shed 4 bases, J shed 7 bases, and the junction held 9 bases outside the gene matches. The CDR3 extends over 16 amino acids.

The V and J genes are TRBV20-1 and TRBJ2-2; D may be TRBD1 (6 bases). CDR1 and CDR2 from the germline V gene are DFQATT and SNEGSKA (reference sequence). Trimming took 6 bases from V and 0 from J, leaving 11 bases between them. The CDR3 is 14 residues long. The DNA for the CDR3 is TGCAGTGCCCCGGACAGAGCGAACACCGGGGAGCTGTTTTTT. Protein: CSAPDRANTGELFF.

V usage is TRBV5-5 and J usage is TRBJ2-5; D gene ambiguous. V shed 1 base and J shed 2 bases, with 9 bases lying between them. Germline CDR1 and CDR2: SGHKS and YYEKEE (reference sequence). This CDR3 has 14 residues. DNA for the CDR3: TGTGCCAGCAGCTTGTTTCAGGATCAAGAGACCCAGTACTTC. Its translation is CASSLFQDQETQYF.

Remarks on this clonotype: The CDR3 carries no conserved terminal phenylalanine or tryptophan, so it likely arises from a read error. The chain has TRBV9 and TRBJ2-2; D is uncertain. Per germline, CDR1 SGDLS and CDR2 YYNGEE. The CDR3 loop spans 14 amino acids. Trimming removed 3 bases at V and 4 bases at J, with 10 bases between. CDR3 DNA: TGTGCCAGCAGCGGAATACAGAGCACCGGGGAGCTGTTTTAT. Encoded protein: CASSGIQSTGELFY.

The genes are TRBV10-3 and TRBJ2-1; 7 bases agree with TRBD1. Germline trimming cut 10 bases from V and 4 bases from J; bases unmatched to any gene: 7. This CDR3 spans 13 amino acids. Germline CDR1 ENHRY, CDR2 SYGVKD. CDR3 region: CATGQASYNEQFF. The CDR3 bases are TGTGCCACCGGACAGGCGTCATACAATGAGCAGTTCTTC.

The chain combines TRBV6-1 with TRBJ2-3; tentatively, D is TRBD1 (5 bases). Trimming stripped 4 bases from V and 6 bases from J, with 8 bases between. The CDR3 extends over 12 amino acids. The germline gives CDR1 MNHNS, CDR2 SASEGT. CDR3 loop: CASSVQGDTQYF. In DNA, the CDR3 is TGTGCCAGCAGTGTCCAGGGTGATACGCAGTATTTT.

There are a few counts of this clonotype. The gene calls are TRBV6-2 or TRBV6-3 and TRBJ2-3; 11 nucleotides align to TRBD2. Trimming at V came to 3 bases and at J to 2 bases, leaving 7 bases not matched to a gene. The CDR3 length is 17 residues. CDR1 is MNHEY, CDR2 SVGEGT, per germline. The CDR3 nucleotides are TGTGCCAGCAGTTATTGGCTAGCGGGAGGCTCCACAGATACGCAGTATTTT. Protein: CASSYWLAGGSTDTQYF.

This chain joins TRBV10-1 and TRBJ2-1; 12 positions match TRBD2. Germline lookup yields CDR1 WNHNN and CDR2 SYGVQD (reference sequence). Germline trimming cut 4 bases from V and 3 bases from J; bases unmatched to any gene: 7. The CDR3 length is 17 residues. The DNA of the CDR3 is TGCGCCAGCAGTGGGAAAACTAGCGGGGGGAGCTACAATGAGCAGTTCTTC. As protein: CASSGKTSGGSYNEQFF.

This chain links TRBV2 with TRBJ2-5, with D maybe TRBD2 (5 bases). This CDR3 region has 14 residues. Trimming pared 6 bases from V and 2 bases from J, leaving 13 bases between. Germline CDR1 reads SNHLY; CDR2 reads FYNNEI. CDR3 in amino acids: CASRYGRGQETQYF. The DNA of the CDR3 is TGTGCCAGCAGATACGGACGGGGACAAGAGACCCAGTACTTC. The full variable domain, in which reference TRBV2 and TRBJ2-5 provide the parts outside the CDR3, is EPEVTQTPSHQVTQMGQEVILRCVPISNHLYFYWYRQILGQKVEFLVSFYNNEISEKSEIFDDQFSVERPDGSNFTLKIRSTKLEDSAMYFCASRYGRGQETQYFGPGTRLLVL.

This clonotype came up many times. V is TRBV4-1 and J is TRBJ2-5; either TRBD1 or TRBD2 may supply D (6 bases each). This CDR3 comprises 14 residues. V was shortened by 1 base and J by 5 bases, with 11 bases between the two germline ends. Per germline, CDR1 MGHRA and CDR2 YSYEKL. Here the CDR3 reads CASSQVGGVETQYF. The CDR3, as DNA: TGCGCCAGCAGCCAAGTCGGGGGCGTCGAGACCCAGTACTTC.

The V call is TRBV20-1, the J call TRBJ2-1; 11 bases line up with TRBD2. The CDR3 runs to 16 residues. Germline assignment: CDR1 DFQATT and CDR2 SNEGSKA (reference sequence). V shed 5 bases and J 5 bases; nucleotides not matched to a gene: 11. CDR3 region: CSAGSFTSGRDNEQFF. The CDR3 nucleotides are TGCAGTGCTGGATCATTTACTAGCGGGAGAGACAATGAGCAGTTCTTC.

The rearrangement uses TRBV29-1 and TRBJ2-5; the D gene could be TRBD1 or TRBD2 (6 bases each). Trimming shortened V by 4 bases and J by 4 bases, and 16 bases separated the two germline ends. The CDR3 contains 14 residues. Germline loops: CDR1 SQVTM, CDR2 ANQGSEA. The CDR3 is CSVGGAERRETQYF. The CDR3 DNA reads as TGCAGCGTTGGGGGGGCTGAGAGGCGAGAGACCCAGTACTTC.

The CDR3 coding sequence is TGTGCCAGCAAGGAAGTCGGGACGGATCAATCCTACGAGCAGTACTTC. Translation: CASKEVGTDQSYEQYF. This rearrangement joins TRBV2 to TRBJ2-7; D may be TRBD1 or TRBD2 (5 bases each). Germline CDR1 SNHLY, CDR2 FYNNEI. V lost 7 bases, J lost 1 base, and 20 bases lay in between. This CDR3 is built from 16 residues.

The DNA for the CDR3 is TGTGCCTGGAGTCCCGGGACCGGCCACTCTGGAAACACCATATATTTT. Translating it yields CAWSPGTGHSGNTIYF. The chain links TRBV30 to TRBJ1-3; possible D gene TRBD1, 5 bases. Trimming shortened V by 2 bases and J by 0 bases, and 14 bases separated the two germline ends. This CDR3 region has 16 residues. Germline lookup yields CDR1 GTSNPN and CDR2 SVGIG (reference sequence).

This clonotype was observed a few times. The chain uses TRBV12-3 or TRBV12-4 and TRBJ2-3; 8 positions match TRBD2. There are 14 residues in the CDR3. V gave up 5 bases and J gave up 2 bases; unmatched junction bases: 3. For the CDR3, the DNA is TGTGCCAGCAGTGGAGCGGGGGTCACAGATACGCAGTATTTT. Its protein product is CASSGAGVTDTQYF.

The chain couples TRBV5-1 to TRBJ1-2; TRBD1 agrees at 8 bases. The CDR3 spans 13 residues. J was trimmed by 7 bases and V by 4 bases; bases with no gene match: 6. The germline CDR1 and CDR2 sequences are SGHRS and YFSETQ. CDR3 DNA sequence: TGCGCCAGCAGCCCTGGACAGGGTAGTGGCTACACCTTC. This codes for CASSPGQGSGYTF.